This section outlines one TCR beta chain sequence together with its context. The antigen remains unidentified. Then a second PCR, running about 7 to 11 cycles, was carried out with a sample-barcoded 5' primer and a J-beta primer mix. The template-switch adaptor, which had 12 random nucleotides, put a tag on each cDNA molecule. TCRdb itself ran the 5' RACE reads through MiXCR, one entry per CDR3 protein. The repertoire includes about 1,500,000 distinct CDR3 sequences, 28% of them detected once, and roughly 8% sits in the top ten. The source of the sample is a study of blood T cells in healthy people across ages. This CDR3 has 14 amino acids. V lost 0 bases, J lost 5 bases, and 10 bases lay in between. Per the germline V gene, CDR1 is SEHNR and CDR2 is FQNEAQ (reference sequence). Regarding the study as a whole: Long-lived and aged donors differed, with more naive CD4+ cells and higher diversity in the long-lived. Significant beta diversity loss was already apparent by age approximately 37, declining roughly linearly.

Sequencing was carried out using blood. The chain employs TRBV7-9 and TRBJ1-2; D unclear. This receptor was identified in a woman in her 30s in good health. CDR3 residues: CASSLAGGEYGYTF. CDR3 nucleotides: TGTGCCAGCAGCTTAGCTGGTGGGGAGTATGGCTACACCTTC.